The TCR beta chain under discussion was sequenced for a study of T cell responses to AZD1222 COVID-19 vaccine. A note on this clone: Its antigen is undetermined.

The CDR3 is 13 amino acids. Germline assignment: CDR1 SGDLS and CDR2 YYNGEE. Trimming left V 4 bases short and J 4 bases short, with 12 bases between. Measured with immunoSEQ multiplex PCR; TCRdb has only the in-frame clones, and not every one. The sample includes more than 110,000 clones, around 90% of them seen just once. General observations from the study: In all cases, repertoires were sampled only after the peak T cell response. Mostly white British, mostly female donors; authors suggested clonal diversity may be underestimated. Across the whole spike, CD4 TCRs peaked at regions 160-218 and 743-854.

Here the sequenced sample was peripheral blood, taken 28 days after the second AZD1222 dose. The clonotype was recovered from an adult who received the AZD1222 COVID-19 vaccine. This sequence joins TRBV9 and TRBJ2-7, with D uncertain. CDR3 nucleotides: TGTGCCAGCAGCCCACGAGGAGAGTACGAGCAGTACTTC. This gives the protein CASSPRGEYEQYF.